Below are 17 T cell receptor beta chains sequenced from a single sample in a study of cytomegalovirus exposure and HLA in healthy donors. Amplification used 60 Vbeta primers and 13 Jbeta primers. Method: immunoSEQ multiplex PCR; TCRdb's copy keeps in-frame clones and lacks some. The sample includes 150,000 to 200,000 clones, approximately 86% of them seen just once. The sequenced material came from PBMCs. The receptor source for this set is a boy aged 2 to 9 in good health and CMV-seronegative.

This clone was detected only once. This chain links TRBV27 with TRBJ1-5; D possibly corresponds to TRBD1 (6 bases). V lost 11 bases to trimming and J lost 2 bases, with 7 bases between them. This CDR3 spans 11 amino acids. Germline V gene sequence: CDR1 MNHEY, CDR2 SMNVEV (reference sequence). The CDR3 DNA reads TGTGCCGCAGGGGGCAATCAGCCCCAGCATTTT. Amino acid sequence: CAAGGNQPQHF.

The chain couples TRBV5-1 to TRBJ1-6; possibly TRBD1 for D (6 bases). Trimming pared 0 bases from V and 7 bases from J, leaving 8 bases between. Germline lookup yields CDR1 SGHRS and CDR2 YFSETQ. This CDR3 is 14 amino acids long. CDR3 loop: CASSLEGGNSPLHF. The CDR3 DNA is TGCGCCAGCAGCTTGGAAGGGGGAAATTCACCCCTCCACTTT.

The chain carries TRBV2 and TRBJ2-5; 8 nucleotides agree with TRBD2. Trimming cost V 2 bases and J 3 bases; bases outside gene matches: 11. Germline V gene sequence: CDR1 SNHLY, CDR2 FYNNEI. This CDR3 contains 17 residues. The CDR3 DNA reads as TGTGCCAGCAGTGAACCGTGGGGCGGGGGGACTAAAGAGACCCAGTACTTC. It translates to CASSEPWGGGTKETQYF.

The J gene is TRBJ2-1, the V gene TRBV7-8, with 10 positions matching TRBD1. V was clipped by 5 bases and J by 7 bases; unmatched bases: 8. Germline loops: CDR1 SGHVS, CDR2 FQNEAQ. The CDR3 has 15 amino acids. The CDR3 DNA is TGTGCCAGCAGCCGACACGGGACAGGGGATAATGAGCAGTTCTTC. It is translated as CASSRHGTGDNEQFF.

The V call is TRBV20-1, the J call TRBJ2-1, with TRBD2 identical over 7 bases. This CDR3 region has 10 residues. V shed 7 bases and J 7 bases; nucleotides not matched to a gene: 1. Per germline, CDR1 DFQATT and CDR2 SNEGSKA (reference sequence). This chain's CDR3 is CSGGGNEQFF. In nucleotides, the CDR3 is TGCAGTGGCGGGGGAAATGAGCAGTTCTTC.

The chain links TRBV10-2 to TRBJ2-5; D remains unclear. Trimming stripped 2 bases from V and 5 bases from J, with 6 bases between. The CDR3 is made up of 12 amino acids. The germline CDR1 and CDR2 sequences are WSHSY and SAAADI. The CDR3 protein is CASSEPLETQYF. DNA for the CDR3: TGCGCCAGCAGTGAGCCCCTGGAGACCCAGTACTTC.

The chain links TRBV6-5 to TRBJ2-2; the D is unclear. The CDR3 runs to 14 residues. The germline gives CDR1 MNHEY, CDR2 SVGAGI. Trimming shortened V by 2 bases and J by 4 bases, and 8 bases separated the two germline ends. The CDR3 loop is CASSYLSSTGELFF. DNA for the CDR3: TGTGCCAGCAGTTACCTTTCTAGCACCGGGGAGCTGTTTTTT.

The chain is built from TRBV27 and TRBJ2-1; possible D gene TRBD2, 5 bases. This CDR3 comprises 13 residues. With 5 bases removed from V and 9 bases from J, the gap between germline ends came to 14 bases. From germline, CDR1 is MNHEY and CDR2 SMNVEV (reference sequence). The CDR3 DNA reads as TGTGCCAGCAGTGAGGGCGCGGTGGGTGAGCAGTTCTTC. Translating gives CASSEGAVGEQFF.

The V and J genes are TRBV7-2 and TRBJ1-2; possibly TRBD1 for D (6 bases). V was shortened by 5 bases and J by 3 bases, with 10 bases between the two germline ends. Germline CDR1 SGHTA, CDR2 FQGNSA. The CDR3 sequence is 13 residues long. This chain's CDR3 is CASSRTGHYGYTF. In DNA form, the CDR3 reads TGTGCCAGCAGCCGAACAGGGCACTATGGCTACACCTTC.

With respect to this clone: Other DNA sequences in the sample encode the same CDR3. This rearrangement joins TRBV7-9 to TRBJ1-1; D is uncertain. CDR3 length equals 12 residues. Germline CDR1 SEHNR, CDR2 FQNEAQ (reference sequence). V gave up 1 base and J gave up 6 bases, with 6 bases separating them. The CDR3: CASSLGGSEAFF. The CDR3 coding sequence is TGTGCCAGCAGCTTAGGCGGGTCTGAAGCTTTCTTT.

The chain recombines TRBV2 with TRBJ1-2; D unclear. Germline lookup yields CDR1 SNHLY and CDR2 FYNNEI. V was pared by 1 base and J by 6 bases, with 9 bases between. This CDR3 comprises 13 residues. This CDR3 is CASSEVGGNGYTF. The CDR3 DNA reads TGTGCCAGCAGTGAAGTTGGAGGGAATGGCTACACCTTC.

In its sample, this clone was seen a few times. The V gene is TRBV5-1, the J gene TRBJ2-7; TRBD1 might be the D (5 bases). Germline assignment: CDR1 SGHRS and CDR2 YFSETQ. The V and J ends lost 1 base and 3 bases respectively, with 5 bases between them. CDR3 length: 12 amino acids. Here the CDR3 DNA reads TGCGCCAGCAGCTTGACAGGCTACGAGCAGTACTTC. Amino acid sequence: CASSLTGYEQYF.

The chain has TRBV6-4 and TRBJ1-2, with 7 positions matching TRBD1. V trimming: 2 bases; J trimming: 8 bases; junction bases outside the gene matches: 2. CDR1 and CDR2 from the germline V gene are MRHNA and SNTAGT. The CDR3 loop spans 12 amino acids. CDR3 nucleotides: TGTGCCAGCAGTGACAGGGGGCAGGGCTACACCTTC. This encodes CASSDRGQGYTF.

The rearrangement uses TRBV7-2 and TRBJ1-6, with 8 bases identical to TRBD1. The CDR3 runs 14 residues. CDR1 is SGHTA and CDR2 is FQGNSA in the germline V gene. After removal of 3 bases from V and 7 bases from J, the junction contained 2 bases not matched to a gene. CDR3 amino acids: CASSFRDRNSPLHF. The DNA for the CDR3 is TGTGCCAGCAGCTTCCGGGACAGGAATTCACCCCTCCACTTT.

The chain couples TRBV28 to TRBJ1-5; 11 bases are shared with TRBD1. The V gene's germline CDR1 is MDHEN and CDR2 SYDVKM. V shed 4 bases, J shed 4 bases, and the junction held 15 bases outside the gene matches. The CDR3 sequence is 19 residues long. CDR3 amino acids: CASSSYRDRGSLRNQPQHF. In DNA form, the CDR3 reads TGTGCCAGCAGTTCTTACCGGGACAGGGGGTCTTTAAGGAATCAGCCCCAGCATTTT.

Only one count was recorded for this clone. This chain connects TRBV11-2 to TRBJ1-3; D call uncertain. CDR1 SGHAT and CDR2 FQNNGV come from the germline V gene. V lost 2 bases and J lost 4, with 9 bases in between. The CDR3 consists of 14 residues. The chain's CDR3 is CASSLNSLGNTIYF. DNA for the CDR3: TGTGCCAGCAGCTTAAACAGTCTGGGAAACACCATATATTTT.

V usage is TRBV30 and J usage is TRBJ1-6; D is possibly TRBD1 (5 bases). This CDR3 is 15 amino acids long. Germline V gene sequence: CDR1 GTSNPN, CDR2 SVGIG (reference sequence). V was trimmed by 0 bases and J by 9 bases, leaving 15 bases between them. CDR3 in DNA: TGTGCCTGGAGTGTAAGGCGTATAAGGGGTTCACCCCTCCACTTT. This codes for CAWSVRRIRGSPLHF.